Below are 26 T cell receptor beta chains sequenced from a single sample in a study of early T cells in non-severe SARS-CoV-2 infection. One entry per CDR3 protein results from TCRdb running MiXCR on the 5' RACE reads. The sample consists of 25,000 to 35,000 distinct CDR3 sequences, 5.5% to 7.5% of them appearing once. The material was whole blood, obtained at baseline. These receptor sequences come from an adult who was a healthcare worker with PCR-confirmed SARS-CoV-2 infection or an uninfected control (not recorded which).

In its sample, this clonotype was seen many times. This chain joins TRBV6-2 or TRBV6-3 and TRBJ2-1; TRBD2 might be the D (6 bases). From germline, CDR1 is MNHEY and CDR2 SVGEGT. Trimming removed 3 bases at V and 2 bases at J, with 14 bases between. The CDR3 consists of 16 residues. CDR3 nucleotide sequence: TGTGCCAGCAGTTATAGCCGGGAGAGGGCCTACAATGAGCAGTTCTTC. Translated: CASSYSRERAYNEQFF.

This clonotype was seen ten or more times. This rearrangement joins TRBV2 to TRBJ1-3, with a possible D match to TRBD1 (5 bases). CDR3 length: 15 amino acids. The V and J ends lost 6 bases and 0 bases respectively, with 12 bases between them. Per the germline V gene, CDR1 is SNHLY and CDR2 is FYNNEI. The CDR3 loop is CASRAAGGSGNTIYF. The CDR3 coding sequence is TGTGCCAGCAGGGCCGCTGGGGGCTCTGGAAACACCATATATTTT.

This clonotype has ten or more counts. The chain combines TRBV12-3 or TRBV12-4 with TRBJ2-5; TRBD2 agrees at 7 bases. V lost 1 base, J lost 6 bases, and 8 bases stayed unmatched. The CDR3 is 15 amino acids. The CDR3 protein is CASSLGPGGVKTQYF. The CDR3 DNA reads as TGTGCCAGCAGTTTAGGTCCGGGAGGAGTAAAGACCCAGTACTTC.

This clonotype was seen many times. The chain recombines TRBV3-1 with TRBJ2-1, with TRBD2 matching over 7 bases. The germline CDR1 and CDR2 sequences are LGHDT and YNNKEL (reference sequence). This CDR3 contains 12 residues. V dropped 1 base and J dropped 14; count of bases not matched to a gene: 5. CDR3 sequence reads: CASSQGAGREFF. The CDR3 nucleotides are TGTGCCAGCAGCCAAGGGGCTGGGAGGGAGTTCTTC.

The V gene is TRBV20-1, the J gene TRBJ2-3; maybe TRBD2 (5 bases). V was cut by 0 bases and J by 5 bases, with 12 bases left in between. This CDR3 contains 14 residues. The V gene's germline CDR1 is DFQATT and CDR2 SNEGSKA (reference sequence). CDR3 loop: CSARDQGRGDTQYF. The DNA for the CDR3 is TGCAGTGCTAGAGATCAAGGGAGAGGAGATACGCAGTATTTT.

The table lists this clonotype with many counts. CDR3 residues: CASSVTKLAKNIQYF. The CDR3 DNA reads TGTGCCAGCAGTGTTACTAAGCTAGCCAAAAACATTCAGTACTTC. The chain is built from TRBV2 and TRBJ2-4; D is undetermined. The V gene lost 4 bases and the J gene lost 0 bases, with 10 bases spanning the gap. The CDR3 consists of 15 residues. Germline assignment: CDR1 SNHLY and CDR2 FYNNEI. Combining the CDR3 with reference TRBV2 and TRBJ2-4 gives the whole variable domain EPEVTQTPSHQVTQMGQEVILRCVPISNHLYFYWYRQILGQKVEFLVSFYNNEISEKSEIFDDQFSVERPDGSNFTLKIRSTKLEDSAMYFCASSVTKLAKNIQYFGAGTRLSVL.

This clonotype was observed many times. As DNA, the CDR3 is TGTGCCAGCAGTTTCCCGGGGCACTATGGCTACACCTTC. It specifies CASSFPGHYGYTF. The chain employs TRBV12-3 or TRBV12-4 and TRBJ1-2; perhaps TRBD1 as D (5 bases). The CDR3 loop spans 13 amino acids. V lost 3 bases and J 3 bases, leaving 8 bases between the germline ends.

This clonotype was seen repeatedly, ten times or more. The chain links TRBV6-1 to TRBJ2-7, with 9 bases identical to TRBD2. CDR3 length: 13 residues. The V gene's germline CDR1 is MNHNS and CDR2 SASEGT. V gave up 8 bases and J gave up 7 bases; unmatched junction bases: 9. The CDR3 spells CASLGTSSREQYF. The CDR3 DNA is TGTGCCAGCTTAGGGACTAGCTCACGGGAGCAGTACTTC.

Many counts were recorded for this clonotype. The rearrangement joins TRBV12-3 or TRBV12-4 to TRBJ2-7, with D perhaps assigned TRBD1 or TRBD2 (6 bases each). Between the trimmed V and J ends, which lost 7 bases and 2 bases, there was a span of 21 bases. The CDR3 is 16 residues long. The CDR3 region is CASTWGLGGKTYEQYF. The CDR3 nucleotides read TGTGCCAGCACCTGGGGGTTGGGGGGCAAAACCTACGAGCAGTACTTC.

This clonotype was counted ten times or more. The V and J genes are TRBV12-5 and TRBJ1-1, with D tentatively TRBD1 (5 bases). CDR1 LGHNT and CDR2 FRNRAP come from the germline V gene. This CDR3 contains 14 residues. The V end lost 6 bases, the J end lost 4 bases, and 15 bases lay between the germline ends. The CDR3, as DNA: TGTGCTAGTGGGCCGGAGGGGCTGGGCACTGAAGCTTTCTTT. Translation: CASGPEGLGTEAFF.

This clonotype was recorded at least ten times. The genes are TRBV5-6 and TRBJ2-1; TRBD2 might be the D (6 bases). This CDR3 contains 15 residues. The V gene lost 4 bases and the J gene lost 1 base, with 12 bases spanning the gap. The germline V gene encodes CDR1 SGHDT and CDR2 YYEEEE. The CDR3 sequence: CASSVAGTSYNEQFF. Here the CDR3 DNA reads TGTGCCAGCAGCGTCGCCGGGACTTCCTACAATGAGCAGTTCTTC.

The table lists this clonotype with many counts. This chain joins TRBV19 and TRBJ1-4; weak D call: TRBD1 (6 bases). Trimming removed 0 bases at V and 4 bases at J, with 9 bases between. Per germline, CDR1 LNHDA and CDR2 SQIVND (reference sequence). CDR3 length equals 15 residues. The DNA of the CDR3 is TGTGCCAGTAGTATAGATTGGGGGCTTAATGAAAAACTGTTTTTT. It yields the protein CASSIDWGLNEKLFF.

This clonotype showed up many times. This chain links TRBV29-1 with TRBJ2-1, with 9 bases that match TRBD2. CDR1 is SQVTM and CDR2 is ANQGSEA in the germline V gene. Germline trimming cut 3 bases from V and 7 bases from J; bases unmatched to any gene: 10. This CDR3 is built from 15 residues. The CDR3 here is CSVDGRRGGLNEQFF. CDR3 coding DNA: TGCAGCGTTGACGGGAGGCGGGGGGGCTTGAATGAGCAGTTCTTC.

This clonotype has at least ten counts. The J gene is TRBJ2-7, the V gene TRBV12-3 or TRBV12-4; 10 bases agree with TRBD1. V trimming: 1 base; J trimming: 6 bases; junction bases outside the gene matches: 0. The CDR3 has 13 amino acids. This CDR3 is CASSLGTGGEQYF. For the CDR3, the DNA is TGTGCCAGCAGTTTAGGGACAGGGGGCGAGCAGTACTTC.

The chain employs TRBV12-3 or TRBV12-4 and TRBJ1-4, with D hard to call. Trimming cost V 10 bases and J 4 bases, with 16 bases left between them. The CDR3 covers 14 residues. The CDR3 sequence: CATRQGLNNEKLFF. The DNA of the CDR3 is TGTGCCACCAGGCAAGGGCTGAATAATGAAAAACTGTTTTTT.

This clonotype was found many times. This chain links TRBV5-4 with TRBJ2-3; D not certain. The CDR3 has 16 amino acids. The germline V gene has CDR1 SGHNT and CDR2 YYREEE (reference sequence). V lost 3 bases and J 2 bases, leaving 16 bases between the germline ends. The CDR3 coding sequence is TGTGCCAGCAGCTCCGCAGGAGCGAGGAACACAGATACGCAGTATTTT. Translating gives CASSSAGARNTDTQYF. Complete variable domain (other parts from reference TRBV5-4 and TRBJ2-3): ETGVTQSPTHLIKTRGQQVTLRCSSQSGHNTVSWYQQALGQGPQFIFQYYREEENGRGNFPPRFSGLQFPNYSSELNVNALELDDSALYLCASSSAGARNTDTQYFGPGTRLTVL.

This clonotype is medium-sized within its sample. The chain is built from TRBV20-1 and TRBJ2-1, with D perhaps assigned TRBD1 or TRBD2 (5 bases each). Germline-derived CDR1 and CDR2 are DFQATT and SNEGSKA (reference sequence). CDR3 length equals 14 residues. The CDR3 DNA follows: TGCAGCGTTTCAGGGAGCCCATCCTACAATGAGCAGTTCTTC. Translated: CSVSGSPSYNEQFF.

This clonotype was detected many times. V usage is TRBV2 and J usage is TRBJ1-5; TRBD1 matches 8 bases. Germline assignment: CDR1 SNHLY and CDR2 FYNNEI. There are 13 residues in the CDR3. Germline trimming cut 8 bases from V and 7 bases from J; bases unmatched to any gene: 7. The DNA of the CDR3 is TGTGCCAGCCAGACAGGGGAGGACCAGCCCCAGCATTTT. Translating it yields CASQTGEDQPQHF.

This clonotype turned up a few times. The chain combines TRBV12-3 or TRBV12-4 with TRBJ2-7; D uncertain. Trimming took 4 bases from V and 3 from J, leaving 4 bases between them. The CDR3 totals 11 residues. CDR3 nucleotides: TGTGCCAGCAGTTACAACTACGAGCAGTACTTC. Translation: CASSYNYEQYF.

This clonotype was counted many times. J is TRBJ2-2 and V is TRBV6-5, with TRBD2 matching 13 bases. Germline lookup yields CDR1 MNHEY and CDR2 SVGAGI. After removal of 4 bases from V and 5 bases from J, the junction contained 4 bases not matched to a gene. The CDR3 covers 16 residues. The CDR3 spells CASSWRLAGGTGELFF. The CDR3 DNA reads TGTGCCAGCAGTTGGCGACTAGCGGGAGGAACCGGGGAGCTGTTTTTT.

This clonotype came up many times. The chain joins TRBV5-6 to TRBJ1-1; 9 bases align to TRBD1. The ends lost 4 bases at V and 3 bases at J; junction bases unmatched: 10. The germline gives CDR1 SGHDT, CDR2 YYEEEE. The CDR3 runs 16 residues. CDR3 sequence: CASSLRTGAVHTEAFF. CDR3 nucleotides: TGTGCCAGCAGCCTAAGGACAGGGGCTGTTCACACTGAAGCTTTCTTT.

The rearrangement uses TRBV7-9 and TRBJ1-4; 8 bases match TRBD1. With 5 bases clipped from V and 7 bases from J, the junction kept 9 bases outside the gene matches. The CDR3 runs 15 residues. Germline CDR1 SEHNR, CDR2 FQNEAQ (reference sequence). CDR3 region: CASSQAQGAIEKLFF. The CDR3 DNA sequence: TGTGCCAGCAGCCAGGCCCAGGGGGCGATTGAAAAACTGTTTTTT.

The table lists this clonotype with many counts. This chain uses TRBV20-1 with TRBJ2-2; TRBD2 agrees at 15 bases. Germline values: CDR1 DFQATT, CDR2 SNEGSKA (reference sequence). The trim removed 6 bases at V and 3 bases at J, leaving 14 bases unmatched. The length of the CDR3 is 19 residues. This CDR3 is CSAPTGPGLAGGDTGELFF. The DNA of the CDR3 is TGCAGTGCCCCAACAGGGCCGGGACTAGCGGGGGGAGACACCGGGGAGCTGTTTTTT.

This clonotype has ten or more counts. The chain links TRBV7-6 to TRBJ2-6; D unresolved. V was clipped by 1 base and J by 12 bases, with 13 bases between them. The CDR3 contains 14 residues. The germline CDR1 and CDR2 sequences are SGHVS and FNYEAQ. In DNA, the CDR3 is TGTGCCAGCAGCTTAGGGTCCTTGGGTTCCGTCCTGACTTTC. Translation gives CASSLGSLGSVLTF.

In its sample, this clonotype was seen many times. The genes are TRBV18 and TRBJ1-1; D call uncertain. Germline-derived CDR1 and CDR2 are KGHSH and LQKENI. Trimming cost V 1 base and J 3 bases, with 12 bases left between them. The length of the CDR3 is 15 residues. As DNA, the CDR3 is TGTGCCAGCTCACCACTCAGTGGGAAGTACACTGAAGCTTTCTTT. This sequence encodes CASSPLSGKYTEAFF.

In this sample, this clonotype turned up a few times. This rearrangement joins TRBV20-1 to TRBJ2-1; D gene ambiguous. The CDR3 sequence is 11 residues long. The V gene's germline CDR1 is DFQATT and CDR2 SNEGSKA (reference sequence). With 3 bases removed from V and 7 bases from J, the gap between germline ends came to 7 bases. In DNA form, the CDR3 reads TGCAGTGCTAGCCACGAAAATGAGCAGTTCTTC. Translation gives CSASHENEQFF.